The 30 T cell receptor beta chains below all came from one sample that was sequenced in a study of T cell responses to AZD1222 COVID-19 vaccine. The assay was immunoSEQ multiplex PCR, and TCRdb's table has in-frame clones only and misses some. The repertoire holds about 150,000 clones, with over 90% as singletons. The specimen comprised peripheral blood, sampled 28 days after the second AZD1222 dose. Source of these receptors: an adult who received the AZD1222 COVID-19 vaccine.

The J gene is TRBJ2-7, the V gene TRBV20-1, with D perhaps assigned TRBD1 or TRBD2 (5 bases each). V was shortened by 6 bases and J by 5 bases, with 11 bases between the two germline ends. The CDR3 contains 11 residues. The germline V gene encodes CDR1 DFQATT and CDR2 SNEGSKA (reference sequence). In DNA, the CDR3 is TGCAGTGCCAGGGACGATAACGAGCAGTACTTC. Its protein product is CSARDDNEQYF.

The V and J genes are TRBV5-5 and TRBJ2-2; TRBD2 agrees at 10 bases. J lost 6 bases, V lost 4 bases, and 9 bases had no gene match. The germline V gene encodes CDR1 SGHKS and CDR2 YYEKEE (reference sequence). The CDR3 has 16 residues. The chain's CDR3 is CASSALTSGTPGELFF. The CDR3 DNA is TGTGCCAGCAGCGCGTTAACTAGCGGGACCCCCGGGGAGCTGTTTTTT.

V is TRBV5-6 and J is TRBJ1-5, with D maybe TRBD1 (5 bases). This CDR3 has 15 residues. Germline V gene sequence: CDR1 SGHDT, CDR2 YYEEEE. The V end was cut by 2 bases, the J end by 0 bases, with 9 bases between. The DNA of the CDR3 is TGTGCCAGCAGCTTCCGTGGGGGTAGCAATCAGCCCCAGCATTTT. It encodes CASSFRGGSNQPQHF.

The CDR3 loop reads CASSHRGNTGELFF. Here the CDR3 DNA reads TGTGCCAGCAGTCACAGGGGGAACACCGGGGAGCTGTTTTTT. This chain uses TRBV7-7 with TRBJ2-2, with TRBD1 matching 7 bases. Losses at the gene ends were 6 bases for V and 1 base for J; bases not matched to a gene: 2. CDR1 is SSHAT, CDR2 FNYEAQ, per germline (reference sequence). The CDR3 is 14 amino acids.

The chain's CDR3 is CASSLPGNLNMNTEAFF. The CDR3 nucleotides read TGTGCCAGCAGTTTACCGGGTAATCTTAACATGAACACTGAAGCTTTCTTT. The gene calls are TRBV28 and TRBJ1-1; D unclear. This CDR3 has 17 residues. CDR1 is MDHEN and CDR2 is SYDVKM in the germline V gene. V was shortened by 2 bases and J by 0 bases, with 16 bases between the two germline ends.

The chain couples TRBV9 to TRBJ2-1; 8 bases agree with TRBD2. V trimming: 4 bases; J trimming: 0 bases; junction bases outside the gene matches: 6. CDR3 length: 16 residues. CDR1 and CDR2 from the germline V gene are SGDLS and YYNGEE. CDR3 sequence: CASSIAGTSSYNEQFF. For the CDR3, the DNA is TGTGCCAGCAGCATCGCGGGGACTAGCTCCTACAATGAGCAGTTCTTC.

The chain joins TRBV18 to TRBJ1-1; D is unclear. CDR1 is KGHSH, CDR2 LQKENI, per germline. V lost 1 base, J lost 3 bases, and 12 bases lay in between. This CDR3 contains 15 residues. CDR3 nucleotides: TGTGCCAGCTCACCACTGAAGGGTATCGACACTGAAGCTTTCTTT. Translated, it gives CASSPLKGIDTEAFF.

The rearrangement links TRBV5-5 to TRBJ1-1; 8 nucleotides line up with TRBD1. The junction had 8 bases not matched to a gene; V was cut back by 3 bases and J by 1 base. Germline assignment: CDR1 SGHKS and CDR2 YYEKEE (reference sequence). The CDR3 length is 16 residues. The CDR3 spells CASSWGGRGQNTEAFF. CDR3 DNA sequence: TGTGCCAGCAGCTGGGGCGGCAGGGGGCAGAACACTGAAGCTTTCTTT.

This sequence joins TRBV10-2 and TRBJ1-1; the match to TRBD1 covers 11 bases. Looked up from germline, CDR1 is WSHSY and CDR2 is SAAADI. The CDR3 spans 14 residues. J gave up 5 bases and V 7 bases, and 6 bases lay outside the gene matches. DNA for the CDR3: TGCGCCAGCAAGGGACAGGGGGTATCTACTGAAGCTTTCTTT. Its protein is CASKGQGVSTEAFF.

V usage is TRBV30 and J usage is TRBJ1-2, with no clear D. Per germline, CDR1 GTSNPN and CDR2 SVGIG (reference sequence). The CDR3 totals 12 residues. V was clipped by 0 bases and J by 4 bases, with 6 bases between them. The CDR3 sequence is CAWSVQSYGYTF. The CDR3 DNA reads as TGTGCCTGGAGTGTACAGAGCTATGGCTACACCTTC.

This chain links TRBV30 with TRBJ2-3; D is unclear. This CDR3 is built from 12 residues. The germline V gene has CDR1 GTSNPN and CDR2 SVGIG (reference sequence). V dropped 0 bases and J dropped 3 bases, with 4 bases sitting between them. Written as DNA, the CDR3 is TGTGCCTGGAGTGTGGGGACAGATACGCAGTATTTT. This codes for CAWSVGTDTQYF.

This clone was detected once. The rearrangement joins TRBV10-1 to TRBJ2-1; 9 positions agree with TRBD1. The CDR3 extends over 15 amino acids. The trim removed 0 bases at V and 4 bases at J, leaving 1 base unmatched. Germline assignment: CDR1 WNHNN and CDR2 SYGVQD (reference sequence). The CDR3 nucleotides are TGCGCCAGCAGTGAGTCCGGGACAGGGTACAATGAGCAGTTCTTC. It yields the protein CASSESGTGYNEQFF.

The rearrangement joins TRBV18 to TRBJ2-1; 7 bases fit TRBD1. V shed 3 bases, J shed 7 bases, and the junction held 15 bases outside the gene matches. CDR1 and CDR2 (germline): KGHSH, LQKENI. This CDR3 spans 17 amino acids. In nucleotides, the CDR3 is TGTGCCAGCTCACCTCAATTTTTAGGGGGACAGATGAATGAGCAGTTCTTC. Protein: CASSPQFLGGQMNEQFF.

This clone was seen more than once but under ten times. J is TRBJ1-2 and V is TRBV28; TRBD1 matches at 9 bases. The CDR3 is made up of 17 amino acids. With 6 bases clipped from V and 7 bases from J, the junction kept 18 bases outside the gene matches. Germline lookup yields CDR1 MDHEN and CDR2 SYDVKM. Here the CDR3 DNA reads TGTGCCAGCAGCCCCTCGACTTTCTGGGACAGGGAAAGTGGCTACACCTTC. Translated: CASSPSTFWDRESGYTF.

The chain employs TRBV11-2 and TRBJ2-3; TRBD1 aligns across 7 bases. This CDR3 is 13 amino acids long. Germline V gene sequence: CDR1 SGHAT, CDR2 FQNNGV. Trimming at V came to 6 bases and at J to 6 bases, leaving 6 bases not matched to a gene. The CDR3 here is CASRFTGVDTQYF. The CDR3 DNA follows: TGTGCCAGCAGGTTTACAGGGGTGGATACGCAGTATTTT.

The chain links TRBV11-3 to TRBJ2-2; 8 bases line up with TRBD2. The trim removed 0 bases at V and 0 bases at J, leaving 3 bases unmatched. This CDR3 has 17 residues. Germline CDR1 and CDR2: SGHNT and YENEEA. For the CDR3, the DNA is TGTGCCAGCAGCTTAGATAAGACTAGCGCGAACACCGGGGAGCTGTTTTTT. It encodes CASSLDKTSANTGELFF.

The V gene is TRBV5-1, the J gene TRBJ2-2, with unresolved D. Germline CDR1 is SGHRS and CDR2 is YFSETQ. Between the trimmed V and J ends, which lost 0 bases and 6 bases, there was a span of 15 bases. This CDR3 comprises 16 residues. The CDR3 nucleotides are TGCGCCAGCAGCTTGGAACTCTCTAGTGGGGCCGGGGAGCTGTTTTTT. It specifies CASSLELSSGAGELFF.

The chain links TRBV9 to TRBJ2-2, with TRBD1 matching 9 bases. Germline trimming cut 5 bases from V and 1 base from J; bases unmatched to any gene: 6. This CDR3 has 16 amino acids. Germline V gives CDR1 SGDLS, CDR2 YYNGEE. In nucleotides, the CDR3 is TGTGCCAGCAGGCAAGGACAGGGGCAGAACACCGGGGAGCTGTTTTTT. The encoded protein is CASRQGQGQNTGELFF.

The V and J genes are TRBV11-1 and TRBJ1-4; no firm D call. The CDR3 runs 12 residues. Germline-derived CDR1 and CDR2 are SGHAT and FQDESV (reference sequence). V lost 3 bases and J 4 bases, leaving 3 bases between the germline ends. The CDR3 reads CASSFLNEKLFF. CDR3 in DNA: TGTGCCAGCAGCTTCCTTAATGAAAAACTGTTTTTT.

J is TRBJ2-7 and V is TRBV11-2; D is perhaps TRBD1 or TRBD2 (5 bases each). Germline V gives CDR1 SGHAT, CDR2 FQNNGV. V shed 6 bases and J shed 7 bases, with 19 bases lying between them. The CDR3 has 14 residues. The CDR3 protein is CASRIFGTGGEQYF. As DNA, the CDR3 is TGTGCCAGCAGAATTTTCGGGACCGGCGGGGAGCAGTACTTC.

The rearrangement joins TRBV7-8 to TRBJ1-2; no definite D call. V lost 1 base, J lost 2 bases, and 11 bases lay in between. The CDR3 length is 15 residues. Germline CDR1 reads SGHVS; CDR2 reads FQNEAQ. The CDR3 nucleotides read TGTGCCAGCAGCTTAGGGCCGGGTGGGAACTATGGCTACACCTTC. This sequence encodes CASSLGPGGNYGYTF. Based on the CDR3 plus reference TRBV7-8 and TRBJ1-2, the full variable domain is GAGVSQSPRYKVAKRGQDVALRCDPISGHVSLFWYQQALGQGPEFLTYFQNEAQLDKSGLPSDRFFAERPEGSVSTLKIQRTQQEDSAVYLCASSLGPGGNYGYTFGSGTRLTVV.

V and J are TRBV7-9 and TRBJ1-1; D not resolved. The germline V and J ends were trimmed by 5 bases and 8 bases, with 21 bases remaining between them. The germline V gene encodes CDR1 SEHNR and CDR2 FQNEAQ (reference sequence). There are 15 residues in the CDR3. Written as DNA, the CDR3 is TGTGCCAGCAGCCCACAACCCCAGGTGAGGTACGAAGCTTTCTTT. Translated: CASSPQPQVRYEAFF.

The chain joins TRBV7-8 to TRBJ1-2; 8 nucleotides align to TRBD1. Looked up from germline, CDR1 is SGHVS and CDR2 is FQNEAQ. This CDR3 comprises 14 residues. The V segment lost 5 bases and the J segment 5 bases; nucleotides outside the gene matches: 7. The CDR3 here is CASSGRDRMYGYTF. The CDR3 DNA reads TGTGCCAGCAGCGGCCGGGACAGGATGTATGGCTACACCTTC.

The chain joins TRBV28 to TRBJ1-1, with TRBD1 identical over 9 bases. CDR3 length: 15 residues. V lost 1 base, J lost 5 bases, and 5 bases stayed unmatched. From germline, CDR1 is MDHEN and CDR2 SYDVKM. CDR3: CASSLSGTGKTEAFF. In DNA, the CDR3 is TGTGCCAGCAGTTTATCCGGGACAGGGAAGACTGAAGCTTTCTTT.

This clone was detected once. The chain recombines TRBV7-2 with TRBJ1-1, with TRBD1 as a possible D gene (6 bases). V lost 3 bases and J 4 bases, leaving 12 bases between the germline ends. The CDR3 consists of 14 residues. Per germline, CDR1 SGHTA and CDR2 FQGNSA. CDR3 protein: CASSFTGAGTEAFF. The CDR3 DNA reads TGTGCCAGCAGCTTTACGGGGGCAGGCACTGAAGCTTTCTTT.

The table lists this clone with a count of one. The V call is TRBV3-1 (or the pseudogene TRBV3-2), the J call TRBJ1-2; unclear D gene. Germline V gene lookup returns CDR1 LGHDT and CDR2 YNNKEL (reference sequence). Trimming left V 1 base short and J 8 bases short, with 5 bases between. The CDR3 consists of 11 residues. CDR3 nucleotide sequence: TGTGCCAGCAGCCAAGCAGGAGGCTACACCTTC. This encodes CASSQAGGYTF.

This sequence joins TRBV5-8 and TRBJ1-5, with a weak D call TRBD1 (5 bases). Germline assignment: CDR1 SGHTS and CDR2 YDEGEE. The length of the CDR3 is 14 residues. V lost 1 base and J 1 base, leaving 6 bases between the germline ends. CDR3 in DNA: TGTGCCAGCAGCTTGTGGGGGAGCAATCAGCCCCAGCATTTT. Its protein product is CASSLWGSNQPQHF.

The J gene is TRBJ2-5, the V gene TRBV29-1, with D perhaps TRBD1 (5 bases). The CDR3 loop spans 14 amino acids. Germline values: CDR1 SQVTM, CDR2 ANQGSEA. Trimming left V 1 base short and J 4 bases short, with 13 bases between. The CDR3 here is CSVEVYRKRETQYF. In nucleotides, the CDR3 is TGCAGCGTTGAAGTATACAGGAAGAGAGAGACCCAGTACTTC.

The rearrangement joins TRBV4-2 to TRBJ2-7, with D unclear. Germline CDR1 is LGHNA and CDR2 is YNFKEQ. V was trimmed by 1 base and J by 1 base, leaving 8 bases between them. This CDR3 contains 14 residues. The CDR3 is CASSQGNPSYEQYF. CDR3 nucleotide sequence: TGTGCCAGCAGCCAAGGCAACCCGTCCTACGAGCAGTACTTC.

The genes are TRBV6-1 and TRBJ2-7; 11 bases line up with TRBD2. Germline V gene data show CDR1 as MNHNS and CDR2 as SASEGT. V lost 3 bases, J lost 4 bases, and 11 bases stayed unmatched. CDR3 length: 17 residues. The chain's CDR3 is CASSERPWTSGFYEQYF. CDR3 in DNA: TGTGCCAGCAGTGAGCGACCTTGGACTAGCGGGTTTTACGAGCAGTACTTC.